The clone carrying this T cell receptor beta chain appeared a single time. Using immunoSEQ multiplex PCR, the repertoire was profiled, and TCRdb retains in-frame clones only, with some absent. The sample lists around 80,000 clones, almost 99% occurring once. This record comes from a study of technical replicates of blood from several donors. CDR3 length: 15 amino acids. Germline V gene lookup returns CDR1 SGDLS and CDR2 YYNGEE. V was clipped by 3 bases and J by 0 bases, with 7 bases between them. Sample: T cells isolated from PBMCs. This receptor was identified in a human donor in good health. This rearrangement joins TRBV9 to TRBJ2-6; D remains unclear. This chain's CDR3 is CASSDPNSGANVLTF. DNA for the CDR3: TGTGCCAGCAGCGATCCCAACTCTGGGGCCAACGTCCTGACTTTC.